The T cell receptor (beta chain) under discussion was sequenced for a study of cytomegalovirus exposure and HLA in healthy donors. Whole-study findings and limits: For cytomegalovirus status, the classifier reportedly gave diagnoses with high specificity and sensitivity. The study recorded over 150 TCR beta chains that were cytomegalovirus-associated. The study found most TCR sequences rare, yet found some public TCRs in many donors.

The CDR3 sequence is 13 residues long. Germline loops: CDR1 SGHTA, CDR2 FQGTGA. Trimming removed 6 bases at V and 6 bases at J, with 12 bases between. Data came from immunoSEQ multiplex PCR; TCRdb stores just in-frame clones and leaves some out. The table includes roughly 230,000 clones, less than 95% detected once. The donors were members of the roughly 130-subject validation cohort (separate from the roughly 670-subject first cohort). Concerning this clone itself: Its cognate antigen is unknown.

Sample: PBMCs. The receptor was isolated from a woman in her twenties or thirties in good health and CMV-seronegative. V is TRBV7-3 and J is TRBJ2-1; D possibly corresponds to TRBD1 (6 bases). This CDR3 reads CASSRQAGNEQFF. The CDR3 coding sequence is TGTGCCAGCAGTCGACAGGCTGGCAATGAGCAGTTCTTC.